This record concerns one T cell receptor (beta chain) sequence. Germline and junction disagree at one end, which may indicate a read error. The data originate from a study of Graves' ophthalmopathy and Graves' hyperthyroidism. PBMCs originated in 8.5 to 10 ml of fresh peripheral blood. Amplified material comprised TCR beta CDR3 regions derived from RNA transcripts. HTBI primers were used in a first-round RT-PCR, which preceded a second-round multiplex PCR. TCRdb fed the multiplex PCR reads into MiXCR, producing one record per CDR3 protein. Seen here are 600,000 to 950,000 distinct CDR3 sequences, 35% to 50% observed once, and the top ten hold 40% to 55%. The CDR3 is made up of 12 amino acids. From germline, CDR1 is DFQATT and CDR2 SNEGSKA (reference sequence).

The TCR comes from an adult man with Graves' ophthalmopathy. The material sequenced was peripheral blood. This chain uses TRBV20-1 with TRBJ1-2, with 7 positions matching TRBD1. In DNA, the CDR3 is TGCAGTGCTAAAGGGGGCCTTAACGGACAGGCCTTC. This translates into CSAKGGLNGQAF.